The entry below gives a single TCR beta chain sequence along with its context. No antigen is known for it. Investigators amplified TCR beta CDR3 regions from RNA transcripts. HTBI primers primed a first-round RT-PCR, and a second-round multiplex PCR followed. TCRdb re-analysed the multiplex PCR reads in MiXCR, keeping a single row per CDR3 protein. The sample has around 1,200,000 distinct CDR3 sequences, about two fifths seen once. Participants with hyperthyroidism, aged 18 to 65, were newly diagnosed with under 2 months' duration. Other autoimmune diseases, uncontrolled infections, pregnancy or lactation excluded patients from enrollment. This specimen comes from a study of Graves' ophthalmopathy and Graves' hyperthyroidism. Study-wide results and caveats: A 13-signature model separated ophthalmopathy from stable hyperthyroidism, reaching around 88% sensitivity and 80% to 83% specificity cross-validated.

V was clipped by 0 bases and J by 6 bases; unmatched bases: 15. Germline loops: CDR1 SQVTM, CDR2 ANQGSEA. CDR3 length: 18 amino acids. The rearrangement uses TRBV29-1 and TRBJ2-3, with 10 positions matching TRBD2. The sample comprised peripheral blood or thyroid tissue (not recorded which). This receptor was identified in an adult man with Graves' hyperthyroidism. The CDR3 region has the DNA TGCAGCGTTGAAGATCTTTCGAGGGCTAGCGGGAGTGTCGATACGCAGTATTTT. Amino acid sequence: CSVEDLSRASGSVDTQYF.